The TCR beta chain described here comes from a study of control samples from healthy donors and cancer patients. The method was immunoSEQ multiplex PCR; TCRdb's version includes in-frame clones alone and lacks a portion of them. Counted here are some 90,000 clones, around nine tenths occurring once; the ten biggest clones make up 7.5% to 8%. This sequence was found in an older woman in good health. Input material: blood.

CDR3 residues: CASSLATSGSTDTQYF. CDR3 DNA: TGTGCCAGCAGCTTGGCCACTAGCGGTAGCACAGATACGCAGTATTTT. The chain couples TRBV5-5 to TRBJ2-3; 8 nucleotides agree with TRBD2. Trimming cost V 0 bases and J 0 bases; bases outside gene matches: 3. The CDR3 is 16 amino acids. The germline V gene has CDR1 SGHKS and CDR2 YYEKEE (reference sequence).